This paragraph covers one T cell receptor beta chain sequence. The sample originates from a study of blood T cell repertoires in COVID-19. About the research overall: Material from acute and convalescent COVID-19 was sourced from the United States, Italy and Spain. Sources were T cells, B-cell-depleted T cells, or PBMCs; the material itself was cDNA or gDNA.

The germline CDR1 and CDR2 sequences are MNHEY and SMNVEV (reference sequence). V shed 6 bases, J shed 8 bases, and the junction held 17 bases outside the gene matches. CDR3 size: 19 residues. The protocol was immunoSEQ multiplex PCR, while the TCRdb copy is restricted to in-frame clones and leaves out a portion. The repertoire has about 400,000 clones, about 90% of them found once; the top ten carry about 3%. The origin of this receptor is a woman aged 25 to 39 who had recovered from COVID-19. Material for sequencing was PBMCs or T cells enriched from blood (not recorded which). The rearrangement uses TRBV27 and TRBJ1-6; 12 bases are shared with TRBD1. The CDR3 loop is CASREWGQGAQSSDSPLHF. The CDR3, as DNA: TGTGCCAGCAGGGAGTGGGGACAGGGGGCGCAGAGTAGTGATTCACCCCTCCACTTT.